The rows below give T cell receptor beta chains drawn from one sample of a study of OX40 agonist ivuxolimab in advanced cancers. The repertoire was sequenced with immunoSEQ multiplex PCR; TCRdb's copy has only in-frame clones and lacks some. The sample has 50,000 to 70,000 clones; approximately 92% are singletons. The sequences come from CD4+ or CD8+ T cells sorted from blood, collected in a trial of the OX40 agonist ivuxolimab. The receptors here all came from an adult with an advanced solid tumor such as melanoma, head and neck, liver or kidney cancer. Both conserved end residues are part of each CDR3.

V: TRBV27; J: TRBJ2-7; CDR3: CASSPRDSSYEQYF
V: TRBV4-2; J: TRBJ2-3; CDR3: CASSQGTGGRTDTQYF
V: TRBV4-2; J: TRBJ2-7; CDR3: CASSPSPLLLEEQYF
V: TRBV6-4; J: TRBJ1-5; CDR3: CASEDSPSNQPQHF
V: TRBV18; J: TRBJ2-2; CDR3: CASSPGWTGARTSGSNNGELFF
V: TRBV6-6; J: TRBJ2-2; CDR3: CATERWGNTGELFF
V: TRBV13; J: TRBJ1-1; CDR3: CASSLSLNTEAFF
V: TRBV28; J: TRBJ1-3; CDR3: CASRPRVASGNTIYF
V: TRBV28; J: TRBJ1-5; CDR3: CASTPRVFGNQPQHF
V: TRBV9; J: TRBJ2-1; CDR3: CASSVVLRGAYNEQFF
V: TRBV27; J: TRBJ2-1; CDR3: CASSFGGLGNEQFF
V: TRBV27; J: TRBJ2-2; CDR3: CASRRGGGTGELFF
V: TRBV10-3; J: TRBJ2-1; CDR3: CAISGSDSSYNEQFF
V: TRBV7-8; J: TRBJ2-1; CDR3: CASRQGAHLYNEQFF
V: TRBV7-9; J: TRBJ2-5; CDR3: CASSFPAGGPETQYF
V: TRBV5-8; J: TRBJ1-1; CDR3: CASSSRSGTGGLMNTEAFF
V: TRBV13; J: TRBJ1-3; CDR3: CASSSYTYSGNTIYF
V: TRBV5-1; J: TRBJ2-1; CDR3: CASSPTSGINEQFF
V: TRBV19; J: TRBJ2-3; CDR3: CASSIDSGFPSADTQYF
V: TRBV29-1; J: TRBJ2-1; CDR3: CSVEGRGQGEVVNEQFF
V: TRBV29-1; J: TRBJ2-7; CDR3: CSVGLTEAYEQYF
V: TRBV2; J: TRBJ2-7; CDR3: CATILAVDHSRYGEQYF
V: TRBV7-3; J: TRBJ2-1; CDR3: CASSLGLLNEQFF
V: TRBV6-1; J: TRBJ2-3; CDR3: CASSGVSGGAWDTQYF
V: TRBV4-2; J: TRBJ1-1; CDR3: CASSHWQGGTEAFF
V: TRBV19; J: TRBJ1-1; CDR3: CASMTAREGTEAFF
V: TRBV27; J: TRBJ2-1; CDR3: CASSLKGFNEQFF
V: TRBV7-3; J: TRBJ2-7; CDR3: CASSPHHWTSGSYEQYF
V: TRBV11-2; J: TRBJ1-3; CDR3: CASSSLQESLTGTGNTIYF
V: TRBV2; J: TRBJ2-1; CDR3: CASSVSGGWYEQFF
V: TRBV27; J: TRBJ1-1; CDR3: CASRGVMNTEAFF
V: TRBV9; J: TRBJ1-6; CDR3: CASSVGWAGGSPLHF
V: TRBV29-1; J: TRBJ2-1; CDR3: CSVVSRRAAGPYNEQFF
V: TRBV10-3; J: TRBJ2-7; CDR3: CAISGWTETYEQYF
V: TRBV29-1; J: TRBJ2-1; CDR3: CSVDGLAGAYTYNEQFF
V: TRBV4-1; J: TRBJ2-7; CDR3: CASSQGAGWDYEQYF
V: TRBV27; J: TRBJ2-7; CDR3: CASSFLQRPYEQYF
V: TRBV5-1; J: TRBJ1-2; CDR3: CASSLLGQGEYGYTF
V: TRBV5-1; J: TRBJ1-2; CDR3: CASSPLRDGGYGYTF
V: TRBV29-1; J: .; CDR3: CSVVAWGQVSYEQYF
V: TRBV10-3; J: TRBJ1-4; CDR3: CAISVGVATNEKLFF
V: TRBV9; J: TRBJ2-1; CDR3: CASSPSGRFYNEQFF
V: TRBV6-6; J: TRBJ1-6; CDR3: CASSSNFREDALHF
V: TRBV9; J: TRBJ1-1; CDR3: CASSLGQGNTEAFF
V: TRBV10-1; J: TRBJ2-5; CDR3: CASSVSLAEETQYF
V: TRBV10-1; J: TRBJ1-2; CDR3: CASSELGKGMLDYGYTF
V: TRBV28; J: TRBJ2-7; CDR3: CASSLLGLAAYEQYF
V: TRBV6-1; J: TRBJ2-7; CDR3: CASSDIMRGVYEQYF
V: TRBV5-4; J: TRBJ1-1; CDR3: CASSFEGTEAFF
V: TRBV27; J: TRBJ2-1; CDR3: CASSLRGSKNEQFF
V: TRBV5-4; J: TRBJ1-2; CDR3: CASSLRGQGNYGYTF
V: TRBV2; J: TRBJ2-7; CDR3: CASSEARDSTYEQYF
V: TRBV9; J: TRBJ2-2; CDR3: CASSVGGRALVGELFF
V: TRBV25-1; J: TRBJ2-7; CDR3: CASSGQGIDEQYF
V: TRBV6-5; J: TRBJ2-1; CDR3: CATAGKAYNEQFF
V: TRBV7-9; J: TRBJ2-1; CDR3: CASRSTGGGQFF
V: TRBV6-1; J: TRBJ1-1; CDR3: CASSEFLTVVGWEGSEAFF
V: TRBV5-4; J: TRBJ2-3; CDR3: CASSHSSVTDTQYF
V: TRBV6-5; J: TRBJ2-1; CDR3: CASLLAGSNEQFF
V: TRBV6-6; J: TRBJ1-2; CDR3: CATRGGYGYTF